This TCR beta chain comes out of a study of beta chain features in type 1 diabetes (dated by TCRdb to 2016 to 2018). Regarding the study in general: Patients and healthy donors did not differ in mean age, gender distribution, total cell number or subset yield. A total of 100 million to 110 million sorted cells were examined across all samples, and a strong correlation was observed between cell number per subset and RNA yield. In the study, TCRB repertoires of sorted circulating CD4+ T cell subsets from recently diagnosed type 1 diabetes patients were compared with those of matched healthy donors. Naive and central memory subsets were obtained from all 30 or so donors, but regulatory and stem cell-like memory subsets were isolated from only 8 patients and roughly 8 healthy donors.

All of the isolated RNA was reverse transcribed with the High Capacity cDNA Reverse Transcription Kit, so expressed TCRB transcripts were sequenced. Deep immunoSEQ sequencing was performed on naive, central memory and regulatory T cell samples, with an average of roughly 3.6 million total reads per sample. After sorted cells were lysed in RLT buffer, RNA was extracted with DNase-treated RNeasy Micro or Mini kits, with the choice depending on cell number. Each cell subset was processed on its own to prevent cross-contamination, while patient and healthy donor samples were processed together. The immunoSEQ multiplex PCR was used to amplify TCRB sequences from cDNA, generating 87-bp fragments that spanned the CDR3 region. Amplicons were sequenced on the Illumina HiSeq platform. As for the authors' bioinformatics: PCR bias was corrected computationally using synthetic template baselines, and reads within Hamming distance 2 were collapsed, with unmergeable singletons discarded. By aligning reads against IMGT, V, D and J genes, CDR3 length, and insertions or deletions at six rearrangement sites were assigned. Clonotype counts were normalized to sorted cell number within each subset before computing true diversity and Gini coefficients with the tcR R package. Repertoire sharing was quantified using the overlap coefficient calculated on TCRB nucleotide sequences. TCRdb holds this immuneACCESS table with in-frame rearrangements only. Some clones are missing; in checked studies, unresolved V genes explain under half, and the rest has no known cause. Clone size and V and J calls were adopted from that table, with D and trimming inferred from the DNA. The sample yields about 130,000 clones; roughly a tenth were counted once. The ten largest clones add up to roughly 0.7% of the sample.

Taken from cysteine to phenylalanine, the CDR3 has 17 residues. Only the CDR3 part of the read is kept: 51 bases, read in frame from the first base. Unmatched junction bases come to 6, with V trimmed by 2 bases and J by 3 bases. From the germline V gene, CDR1 is KGHSH and CDR2 is LQKENI. Comment on this clone: The antigen this receptor binds is unknown. Per-nucleotide qualities are absent, and no much larger clonotype sits a single base away.

Each donor gave one peripheral blood draw, averaging approximately 120 mL, which was collected into heparinised tubes. A BD FACSAria II and a panel including CD45RO, CCR7, CD25, CD127, CD95 and CD27 were used to sort naive, central memory, regulatory and stem cell-like memory CD4+ T cells. Purity was above 95% for every sorted population. Right away, PBMCs were isolated by Lymphoprep density gradient centrifugation and were stained directly, with no culture step. To minimize batch effects, samples were stained and sorted in pairs, one healthy donor with one patient per experiment. Results the study describes overall, beyond this receptor: Naive, central memory and regulatory TCRB repertoires appeared more similar among patients than among healthy donors. PCR may preferentially amplify shorter templates, but because patient and control samples were amplified and corrected together, any resulting skew would affect both groups equally. Because cDNA was sequenced instead of genomic DNA, highly expressing activated cells could be over-represented, though the groups showed no difference in activation or CD3 levels. Patients with type 1 diabetes made fewer insertions and deleted more nucleotides at VDJ recombination sites, implying thymic rearrangement abnormalities. Type 1 diabetes patients showed a moderate but significant shortening of TCRB CDR3 length in all four CD4+ subsets. Because the HLA sub-analyses included only small numbers of individuals, any influence of HLA type on TCRB rearrangement was left unresolved.

Input material: central memory CD4+ T cells from blood. The rearrangement combines TRBV18 with TRBJ2-6, and 8 junctional nucleotides match TRBD1. The sequence was collected from a man between 18 and 29 years old in good health. The DNA sequence is TGTGCCAGCTCACCAGCTAGGACAGGGAATGGGGCCAACGTCCTGACTTTC. This yields the protein CASSPARTGNGANVLTF.